This T cell receptor beta chain was identified during a study of cytomegalovirus exposure and HLA in healthy donors (dated by TCRdb to about 2017). As for the study more broadly: According to an earlier analysis of around 600 of the donors, 150 million to 200 million T cells yielded 120 million or so unique TCR beta sequences and more than 250 Gb of sequence data. All discovery cohort repertoires had been generated on a single sequencing platform. On average, roughly 240,000 unique TCR beta nucleotide sequences were sequenced per donor among about 400 genotyped donors of the cohort, with roughly 18% of those sequences being non-productive. To predict cytomegalovirus infection status, the study brought together high-throughput TCR immunosequencing, statistical association of individual TCRs with disease status, and machine learning. Rather than using new phenotypic data, the later analysis identified candidate immune exposures from TCR beta sequences and from how often those sequences occurred across donors. A later genetic analysis used genome-wide SNP genotypes for about 55% of the 666 donors, treating that subset as a discovery cohort. About 300 gigabases of sequencing data and 70 million to 100 million unique TCR sequences made up an early release that covered about 640 HLA-typed donors. HLA typing included class I and class II loci at four-digit resolution. Of the approximately 400 genotyped donors, around 81% fell in the genetic ancestry cluster associated with self-reported Caucasian donors. In an earlier analysis of 500 to 650 of the donors, high-throughput TCR beta sequencing was used to judge whether each TCR beta V gene segment behaved as functional or pseudogenic. Along with the roughly 670-subject first cohort, a separate validation cohort of about 110 different subjects was used. The study was designed to test whether signatures of past pathogen exposure could be identified by cataloging public T cell receptors. Donor age, sex, ethnicity and CMV serostatus were compiled alongside the repertoire data. Because of strong linkage in the cohort, roughly five DR-DQ haplotypes were treated as single units for association and clustering. In a later analysis, previously published TCR beta repertoires from 666 donors were re-analyzed and high-resolution HLA genotyping was added so that TCR occurrence patterns could be studied. The study profiled the T cell repertoires of under 700 subjects by immunosequencing and related them to cytomegalovirus serostatus. The number of typed donors differed by locus: about 620-640 for A, B, C, DRB1 and DQB1; 500 to 550 for DQA1; approximately 600 for DPA1; and approximately 450 for DPB1.

To prepare the library, the immunoSEQ multiplex PCR assay was applied. The multiplex PCR relied on a mix of 60 forward primers for TCR Vbeta segments and 13 reverse primers for TCR Jbeta segments. A multiplex PCR assay on genomic DNA amplified the CDR3 region of rearranged TCR beta genes. The amplified TCR beta libraries were sequenced on the Illumina HiSeq System as 87-base-pair reads. Processing in the source paper ran as follows. In a later analysis, tens of millions of unique TCR beta chains were counted across the roughly 700 repertoires, and around 11 million of these chains were shared by at least two donors. Raw reads were error-corrected and collapsed into unique sequences by a nearest-neighbor algorithm in which closely related sequences were merged to remove PCR and sequencing errors. V, D and J gene segments were assigned by aligning CDR3 sequences to IMGT reference sequences. Each retained sequence needed at least a six-nucleotide match to both a V gene segment and a J gene segment. Rearrangements were classified as productive when the CDR3 lacked stop codons and remained in frame with V and J, and all other rearrangements were classified as non-productive. Following IMGT convention, CDR3 was defined as the stretch from the second conserved V-encoded cysteine up to the conserved J-encoded phenylalanine. The earlier analysis of about 610 of the donors excluded sequences that lacked an unambiguous match to a single V gene segment. In an earlier analysis of about 590 of the donors, a V segment was called functional when productive rearrangements were above 56.7%, and segregating when the standard deviation between donors exceeded 5%. A statistical classification framework was built for diagnosing cytomegalovirus status from the catalog of TCR beta chain sequences. A later analysis assigned V and J genes by comparing TCR nucleotide sequences with IMGT/GENE-DB human TR gene sequences. Using the TCRdist pipeline, a later analysis assigned CDR3 sequences along with most-parsimonious VDJ recombination scenarios. In a later analysis, each TCR beta chain was defined by its CDR3 amino acid sequence together with its V-gene family, and reads lacking a unique V-gene family were excluded. As a way to deal with suspected cross-contamination and a sequencing artifact, a later analysis dropped 500 to 700 nucleotide sequences that were highly shared and had low generation probability. In a later analysis, a clonal expansion index was calculated for each public chain from normalized within-repertoire ranks of inferred template counts. A later analysis computed generation probabilities with a VDJ recombination model fitted to out-of-frame rearrangements, and checked the results against IGoR. In a later analysis, hypergeometric tests were used to score TCR-TCR, TCR-HLA and TCR-CMV co-occurrence, with a repertoire-size bias correction applied to TCR pairs. A later analysis estimated false discovery rates by permuting HLA or CMV assignments 20 times. In a later analysis, co-occurring TCRs were grouped using DBSCAN, and TCRdist sequence similarity was added for clustering within HLA-allele-positive subsets. Repertoires with fewer than 30,000 or more than 120,000 public chains, plus five repertoires with anomalous nucleotide sharing, were excluded from co-occurrence clustering. As stored in TCRdb, this immuneACCESS dataset retains in-frame rearrangements with V and J assigned. A fraction of the clones does not appear; measured against another copy, unresolved V genes explain less than half of the discrepancy, and the remainder lacks a known reason. V, J and clone size were drawn from that table, and D and trimming were deduced from the DNA. Across this sample there are about 160,000 clones, with roughly nine tenths seen only once. Jointly, the top ten make up around 0.93% of the sample.

With respect to this clone: The antigen it binds to is not known. No base quality information exists; no much larger clone differs at one position.

Overall study outcomes, separate from this receptor: At a false discovery rate of 0.05, a later analysis linked around 17,000 TCR beta sequences to specific HLA alleles. In this cohort, only TCR beta chains were sequenced, and detectable features were limited by the absence of alpha or paired-chain data. Broadly in line with IMGT annotations, most TCR beta V segments showed up in productive rearrangements about 90% or about 30% of the time in an earlier analysis of approximately 640 of the donors. A group of highly shared sequence variants was considered likely to be a technical artifact of the sequencing pipeline. A few of the identified cytomegalovirus-associated TCR beta chains were confirmed in vitro to be specific for cytomegalovirus antigens. Most TCR sequences were seen in very few donors, while some public TCRs were found in many individuals. A later analysis reported that several top co-occurrence clusters appeared linked to parvovirus B19, influenza, CMV and Epstein-Barr virus. A later analysis found that TCR association rates varied across HLA loci, with DRB1 alleles showing the most associated TCRs and HLA-C alleles the fewest. V-gene and J-gene trimming of TCR beta chains was associated with a missense DCLRE1C variant in a later genetic analysis, and the association was replicated in an independent cohort. In a later analysis, HLA-associated TCR beta chains were found to be more clonally expanded and to have lower generation probabilities than equally common non-associated chains. CMV serostatus was the only immune exposure information available for the cohort. Assigning TCR associations to individual alleles was difficult when HLA alleles, especially DR and DQ, strongly co-occurred. A further reported finding was that TCR beta sequences accurately predicted the HLA-A and HLA-B alleles for most subjects in the first cohort. Most CMV-associated TCR beta chains appeared to be HLA-restricted in a later analysis, and the HLA associations seemed to be driven largely by CMV exposure. The presence/absence analyses assumed that sequencing depth was roughly uniform across donors, and that assumption may not be true. According to the authors, the approach could potentially be generalized to other disease states and immunological phenotypes. Cytomegalovirus status was reported to be diagnosed by the classifier with high specificity and sensitivity in both the original and validation cohorts. A later genetic analysis reported fewer N-insertions in productive TCRs among donors in an Asian-associated ancestry cluster than the 666-donor mean. The study listed 150 to 200 TCR beta chains as associated with cytomegalovirus. Linkage disequilibrium might explain the correlated functional status among segregating V segments, but an unknown experimental factor could not be ruled out. Over 15 rarely observed V segments, including chromosome 9 orphons, were excluded from the earlier analysis of a few hundred of the donors because counts were too low. Because HLA typing was unavailable for some donors at each locus, only the typed subset was used in association tests.

The cohort consisted of 600 to 700 healthy bone marrow donors. At the time of sampling, all cohort members were nominally healthy, though unrecorded immune exposures were likely present. The donor tested CMV seronegative and was one of the 352 seronegative cohort members. A peripheral blood sample was collected from each donor, and TCR beta sequencing was performed on peripheral blood mononuclear cells. The Qiagen DNeasy Blood Extraction Kit was used to extract genomic DNA from the blood cell samples. The sample comprised PBMCs. The sequence came from a young woman in good health and CMV-seronegative.

The sequenced DNA is TGTGCCAGCAGCAGACAGGGCAACAATCAGCCCCAGCATTTT. Its translation is CASSRQGNNQPQHF. The V gene is TRBV7-9 and the J gene is TRBJ1-5; a stretch of 7 junction bases matches TRBD1. The CDR3, from cysteine to phenylalanine, totals 14 residues. Kept here is only the CDR3 DNA, which spans 42 bases and is read in frame from base 1. V has 5 bases trimmed and J has 3 bases trimmed; junction bases matching no gene number 4. CDR1 and CDR2 (SEHNR, FQNEAQ) derive from the germline V gene (reference sequence). The variable domain in full, with residues beyond the CDR3 obtained from the reference TRBV7-9 and TRBJ1-5 genes, is DTGVSQNPRHKITKRGQNVTFRCDPISEHNRLYWYRQTLGQGPEFLTYFQNEAQLEKSRLLSDRFSAERPKGSFSTLEIQRTEQGDSAMYLCASSRQGNNQPQHFGDGTRLSIL.